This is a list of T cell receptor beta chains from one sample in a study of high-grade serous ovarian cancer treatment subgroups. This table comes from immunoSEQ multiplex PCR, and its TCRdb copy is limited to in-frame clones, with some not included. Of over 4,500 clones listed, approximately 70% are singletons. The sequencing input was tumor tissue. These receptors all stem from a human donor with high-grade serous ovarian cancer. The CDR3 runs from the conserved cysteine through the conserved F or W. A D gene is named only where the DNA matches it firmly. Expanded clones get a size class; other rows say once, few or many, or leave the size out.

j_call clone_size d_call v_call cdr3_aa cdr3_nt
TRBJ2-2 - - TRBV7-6 CASSLVATRGTGELFF TGTGCCAGCAGCTTAGTGGCTACTAGGGGGACCGGGGAGCTGTTTTTT
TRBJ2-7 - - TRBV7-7 CASSLEGPGKGPYEQYF TGTGCCAGCAGCTTAGAGGGACCAGGGAAGGGGCCCTACGAGCAGTACTTC
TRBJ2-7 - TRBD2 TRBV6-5 CASSYGGRDYEQYF TGTGCCAGCAGTTACGGCGGGAGGGACTACGAGCAGTACTTC
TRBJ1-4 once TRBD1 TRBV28 CASREVSDRAESEKLFF TGTGCCAGCAGAGAAGTGTCGGACAGGGCGGAGAGTGAAAAACTGTTTTTT
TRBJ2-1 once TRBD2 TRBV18 CASSLRLAGGNEQFF TGTGCCAGCTCATTACGACTAGCGGGAGGCAATGAGCAGTTCTTC
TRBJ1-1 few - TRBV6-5 CASSYSIVNTEAFF TGTGCCAGCAGTTACTCGATAGTGAACACTGAAGCTTTCTTT
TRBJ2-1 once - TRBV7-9 CASSRPRLASRSYNEQFF TGTGCCAGCAGCCGACCTAGATTGGCCAGTAGGTCCTACAATGAGCAGTTCTTC
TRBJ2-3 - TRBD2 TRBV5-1 CASSSDPGLAGAQYF TGCGCCAGCAGCTCGGACCCGGGACTAGCGGGAGCGCAGTATTTT
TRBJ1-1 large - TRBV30 CAWSVLRGTEAFF TGTGCCTGGAGTGTACTGCGGGGAACTGAAGCTTTCTTT
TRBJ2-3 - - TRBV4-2 CASSQGTPDTQYF TGTGCCAGCAGCCAAGGTACTCCCGATACGCAGTATTTT
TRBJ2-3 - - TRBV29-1 CSVERVTDTQYF TGCAGCGTTGAGCGGGTCACAGATACGCAGTATTTT
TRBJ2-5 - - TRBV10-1 CASSGNPDRGQETQYF TGCGCCAGCAGCGGCAACCCGGACAGAGGCCAAGAGACCCAGTACTTC
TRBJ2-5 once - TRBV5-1 CASSYGGTPYQETQYF TGCGCCAGCAGCTATGGGGGGACTCCTTACCAAGAGACCCAGTACTTC
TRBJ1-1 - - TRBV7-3 CASSRQENTEAFF TGTGCCAGCAGCCGACAGGAGAACACTGAAGCTTTCTTT
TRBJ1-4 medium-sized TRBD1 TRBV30 CAWSGRQGNEKLFF TGTGCCTGGAGCGGAAGACAGGGGAATGAAAAACTGTTTTTT
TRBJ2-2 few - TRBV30 CAWSVAGTGELFF TGTGCCTGGAGTGTAGCAGGAACCGGGGAGCTGTTTTTT
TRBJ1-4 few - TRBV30 CALVGSSTNEKLFF TGTGCCTTGGTGGGCAGCTCAACTAATGAAAAACTGTTTTTT
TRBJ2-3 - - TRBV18 CASSPNRVGGTDTQYF TGTGCCAGCTCACCAAACAGGGTCGGAGGCACAGATACGCAGTATTTT
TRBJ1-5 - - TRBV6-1 CASSETHQPQHF TGTGCCAGCAGTGAAACACATCAGCCCCAGCATTTT
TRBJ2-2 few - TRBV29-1 CSVTKDSSGELFF TGCAGCGTTACAAAGGATAGTTCCGGGGAGCTGTTTTTT
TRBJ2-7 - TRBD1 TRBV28 CASSWTGRYEQYF TGTGCCAGCAGTTGGACAGGGCGGTACGAGCAGTACTTC
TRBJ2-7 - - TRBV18 CASSPPKIPGLISYEQYF TGTGCCAGCTCACCACCGAAAATTCCCGGGTTGATCTCCTACGAGCAGTACTTC
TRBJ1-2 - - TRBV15 CATSRAEFGYTF TGTGCCACCTCGAGGGCAGAGTTTGGCTACACCTTC
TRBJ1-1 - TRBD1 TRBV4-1 CASSRRTGVMNTEAFF TGCGCCAGCAGCAGACGGACAGGGGTAATGAACACTGAAGCTTTCTTT
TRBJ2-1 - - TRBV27 CASSTLGAAFYNEQFF TGTGCCAGCAGTACCCTGGGAGCGGCCTTCTACAATGAGCAGTTCTTC
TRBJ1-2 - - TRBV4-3 CASSQVTGSRYGYTF TGCGCCAGCAGCCAAGTCACAGGGAGTCGCTATGGCTACACCTTC
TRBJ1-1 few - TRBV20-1 CSASWGGEAFF TGCAGTGCCTCCTGGGGCGGTGAAGCTTTCTTT
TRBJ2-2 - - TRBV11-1 CASSFWTAGDGELFF TGTGCCAGCAGCTTCTGGACGGCAGGGGACGGGGAGCTGTTTTTT
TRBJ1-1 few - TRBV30 CAWTGSNTEAFF TGTGCCTGGACAGGGTCGAACACTGAAGCTTTCTTT
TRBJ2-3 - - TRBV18 CASSALGSAADTQYF TGTGCCAGCTCAGCCCTGGGATCGGCGGCTGATACGCAGTATTTT
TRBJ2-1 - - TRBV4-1 CASSQSPTEQFF TGCGCCAGCAGCCAATCCCCGACTGAGCAGTTCTTC
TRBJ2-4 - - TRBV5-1 CASSLDITKNIQYF TGCGCCAGCAGCTTGGACATAACCAAAAACATTCAGTACTTC
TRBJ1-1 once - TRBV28 CASSFTYNTEAFF TGTGCCAGCAGTTTCACGTATAACACTGAAGCTTTCTTT
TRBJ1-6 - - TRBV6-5 CASSPTTHRGSPLHF TGTGCCAGCAGTCCGACCACCCACCGGGGGTCACCCCTCCACTTT
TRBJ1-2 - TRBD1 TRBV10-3 CAIRPRPGQGYGYTF TGTGCCATCAGGCCCCGACCGGGACAGGGCTATGGCTACACCTTC
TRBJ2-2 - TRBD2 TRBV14 CASSQRWREYTGELFF TGTGCCAGCAGCCAAAGGTGGCGGGAGTACACCGGGGAGCTGTTTTTT
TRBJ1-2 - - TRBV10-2 CASMIDSYGYTF TGCGCCAGCATGATAGACAGTTATGGCTACACCTTC
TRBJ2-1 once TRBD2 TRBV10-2 CASSESGLAEEQFF TGCGCCAGCAGTGAGTCCGGGCTAGCGGAAGAGCAGTTCTTC
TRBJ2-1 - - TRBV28 CASSLRGSYNEQFF TGTGCCAGCAGTTTAAGGGGTTCCTACAATGAGCAGTTCTTC
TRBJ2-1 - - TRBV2 CASSATTAWGADNEQFF TGTGCCAGCAGTGCCACGACAGCATGGGGCGCGGACAATGAGCAGTTCTTC
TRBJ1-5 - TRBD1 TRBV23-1 CASGPRQGKHF TGCGCCAGCGGACCCCGACAGGGGAAGCATTTT
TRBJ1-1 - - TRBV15 CATSRARGGPYTEAFF TGTGCCACCAGCAGAGCGAGGGGCGGACCATACACTGAAGCTTTCTTT
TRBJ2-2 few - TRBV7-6 CASGGGLVNAGELFF TGTGCCAGCGGTGGGGGCTTGGTGAACGCCGGGGAGCTGTTTTTT
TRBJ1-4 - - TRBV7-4 CASSLRRGGEKLFF TGTGCCAGCAGTTTACGCCGAGGAGGGGAAAAACTGTTTTTT
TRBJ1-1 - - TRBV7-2 CASSPRRGGTEAFF TGTGCCAGCAGCCCCCGACGGGGCGGCACTGAAGCTTTCTTT
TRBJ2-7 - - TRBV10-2 CASSEWGVDEQYF TGCGCCAGCAGTGAATGGGGGGTGGACGAGCAGTACTTC
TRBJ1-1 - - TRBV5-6 CASSPLGRSNTEAFF TGTGCCAGCAGCCCATTGGGACGGTCGAACACTGAAGCTTTCTTT
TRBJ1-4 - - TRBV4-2 CASSSGDGLNEKLFF TGTGCCAGCAGCAGCGGGGACGGACTTAATGAAAAACTGTTTTTT
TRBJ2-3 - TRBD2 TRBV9 CASSPQLAGDTQYF TGTGCCAGCAGCCCCCAACTAGCGGGAGATACGCAGTATTTT
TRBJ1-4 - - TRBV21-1 CASSKGSGTGNEKLFF TGTGCCAGCAGCAAAGGTTCCGGGACAGGGAATGAAAAACTGTTTTTT
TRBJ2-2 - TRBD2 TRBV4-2 CASSQPIGTSGSGTGELFF TGTGCCAGCAGCCAACCTATCGGGACTAGCGGGAGTGGGACCGGGGAGCTGTTTTTT
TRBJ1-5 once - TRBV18 CASSPVSWNQPQHF TGTGCCAGCTCACCGGTATCTTGGAATCAGCCCCAGCATTTT